These 5 T cell receptor beta chains came from one sample sequenced in a study of shared clonotypes between healthy human individuals. Method: immunoSEQ multiplex PCR; TCRdb's copy keeps in-frame clones and lacks some. The sample includes approximately 2.3 million clones, more than 80% of them seen just once. Sequenced sample: naive CD4+ T cells from PBMCs. The subset here: CD45RA+ positively selected. These receptors all stem from a man between 18 and 29 years old in good health. Some clones in this sample may be carry-over from other donors' samples.

For this clone: The sample carries other DNA sequences with the same CDR3. The CDR3 is CASSLRQGGDTEAFF. CDR3 nucleotides: TGTGCCAGCTCACTTCGACAGGGAGGCGACACTGAAGCTTTCTTT. The chain joins TRBV18 to TRBJ1-1; 7 bases fit TRBD1. In germline, CDR1 is KGHSH, CDR2 LQKENI. The CDR3 covers 15 residues. With V trimmed by 4 bases and J by 3 bases, 8 bases remained unmatched.

The chain employs TRBV19 and TRBJ2-7, with D maybe TRBD1 (5 bases). Looked up from germline, CDR1 is LNHDA and CDR2 is SQIVND (reference sequence). Trimming left V 5 bases short and J 6 bases short, with 17 bases between. CDR3 length: 14 amino acids. Here the CDR3 DNA reads TGTGCCAGTAGTGTCCGGGTGGGGCCCCTCGAGCAGTACTTC. This translates into CASSVRVGPLEQYF.

The chain employs TRBV5-6 and TRBJ2-7; D unresolved. Trimming left V 1 base short and J 2 bases short, with 13 bases between. CDR3 size: 15 residues. Germline V gives CDR1 SGHDT, CDR2 YYEEEE. The CDR3 spells CASSLSGSRAYEQYF. The CDR3 DNA follows: TGTGCCAGCAGCTTGTCGGGCTCCCGGGCCTACGAGCAGTACTTC.

The chain uses TRBV28 and TRBJ1-2, with TRBD1 matching 10 bases. The CDR3 spans 16 residues. Trimming took 4 bases from V and 4 from J; bases not matched to a gene: 9. Germline values: CDR1 MDHEN, CDR2 SYDVKM. CDR3: CASSSPGTGEFYGYTF. The DNA of the CDR3 is TGTGCCAGCAGTTCACCCGGGACAGGGGAATTCTATGGCTACACCTTC.

The gene calls are TRBV2 and TRBJ1-2, with a tentative D call TRBD1 (5 bases). The CDR3 extends over 12 amino acids. Germline CDR1 is SNHLY and CDR2 is FYNNEI. V lost 5 bases, J lost 4 bases, and 8 bases lay in between. The CDR3 protein is CASSIDSYGYTF. In DNA, the CDR3 is TGTGCCAGCAGTATCGACAGCTATGGCTACACCTTC. Drawing the rest from reference TRBV2 and TRBJ1-2, the complete variable domain is EPEVTQTPSHQVTQMGQEVILRCVPISNHLYFYWYRQILGQKVEFLVSFYNNEISEKSEIFDDQFSVERPDGSNFTLKIRSTKLEDSAMYFCASSIDSYGYTFGSGTRLTVV.